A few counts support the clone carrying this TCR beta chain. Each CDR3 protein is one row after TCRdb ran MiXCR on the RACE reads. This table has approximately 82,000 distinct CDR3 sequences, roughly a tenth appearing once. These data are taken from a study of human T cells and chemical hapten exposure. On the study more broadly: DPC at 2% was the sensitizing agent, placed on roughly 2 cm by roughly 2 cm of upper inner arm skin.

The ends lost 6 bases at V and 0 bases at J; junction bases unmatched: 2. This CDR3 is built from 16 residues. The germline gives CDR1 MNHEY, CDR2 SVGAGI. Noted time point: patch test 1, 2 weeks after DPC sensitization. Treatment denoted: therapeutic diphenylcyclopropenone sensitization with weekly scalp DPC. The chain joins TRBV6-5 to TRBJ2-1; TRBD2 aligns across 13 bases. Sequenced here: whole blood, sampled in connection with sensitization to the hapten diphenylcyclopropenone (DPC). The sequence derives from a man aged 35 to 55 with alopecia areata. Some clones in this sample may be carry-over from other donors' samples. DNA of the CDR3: TGTGCCAGCAGGAGGACTAGCGGGAGCTCCTACAATGAGCAGTTCTTC. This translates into CASRRTSGSSYNEQFF.